Listed below are T cell receptor beta chains from one sample, sequenced in a study of T cell changes during pregnancy in multiple sclerosis. Sequenced by immunoSEQ multiplex PCR; TCRdb stores in-frame clones only, minus some. This table has 65,000 or so clones, about 90% appearing once. The sequencing used peripheral blood, collected in the second trimester of pregnancy. These TCRs come from a female donor in good health, enrolled as a control in a pregnancy study. Each CDR3 is given with its conserved first and last residue. The D gene is left open where the match is weak. Only some rows state a clone size, as once, few, many or a class for expanded clones.

v_call: TRBV7-9; clone_size: .; j_call: TRBJ1-4; d_call: .; cdr3_aa: CASSPPEGGGKLFF; cdr3_nt: TGTGCCAGCAGCCCTCCGGAGGGGGGGGGAAAACTGTTTTTT
v_call: TRBV5-6; clone_size: .; j_call: TRBJ1-2; d_call: .; cdr3_aa: CASSLGPPTNNYGYTF; cdr3_nt: TGTGCCAGCTCCCTCGGGCCACCGACTAATAACTATGGCTACACCTTC
v_call: TRBV6-4; clone_size: few; j_call: TRBJ2-2; d_call: TRBD2; cdr3_aa: CASSDSSGGLGELFF; cdr3_nt: TGTGCCAGCAGTGACTCGAGCGGGGGCCTAGGGGAGCTGTTTTTT
v_call: TRBV19; clone_size: .; j_call: TRBJ1-1; d_call: .; cdr3_aa: CASSIGLGTEAFF; cdr3_nt: TGTGCCAGTAGTATCGGTCTAGGAACTGAAGCTTTCTTT
v_call: TRBV19; clone_size: once; j_call: TRBJ1-2; d_call: .; cdr3_aa: CASSLGQNYGYTF; cdr3_nt: TGTGCCAGTAGTCTCGGACAGAACTATGGCTACACCTTC
v_call: TRBV6-4; clone_size: .; j_call: TRBJ2-1; d_call: .; cdr3_aa: CASSALAEGFDNEQFF; cdr3_nt: TGTGCCAGCAGTGCCTTAGCGGAGGGATTTGACAATGAGCAGTTCTTC
v_call: TRBV28; clone_size: .; j_call: TRBJ1-2; d_call: .; cdr3_aa: CASSSPSGADYGYTF; cdr3_nt: TGTGCCAGCAGTTCCCCGAGCGGGGCTGATTATGGCTACACCTTC
v_call: TRBV4-1; clone_size: .; j_call: TRBJ2-7; d_call: TRBD2; cdr3_aa: CASSQEWVAGGINYEQYF; cdr3_nt: TGCGCCAGCAGCCAAGAGTGGGTAGCGGGGGGGATAAACTACGAGCAGTACTTC
v_call: TRBV5-1; clone_size: .; j_call: TRBJ2-1; d_call: TRBD2; cdr3_aa: CASSPGLVGNEQFF; cdr3_nt: TGCGCCAGCAGCCCGGGACTAGTTGGAAATGAGCAGTTCTTC
v_call: TRBV25-1; clone_size: .; j_call: TRBJ2-2; d_call: .; cdr3_aa: CASSESVGGVGELFF; cdr3_nt: TGTGCCAGCAGTGAATCGGTTGGCGGGGTGGGGGAGCTGTTTTTT
v_call: TRBV7-9; clone_size: .; j_call: TRBJ2-3; d_call: .; cdr3_aa: CASSLAGGTDTQYF; cdr3_nt: TGTGCCAGCAGCCTGGCCGGGGGCACAGATACGCAGTATTTT
v_call: TRBV30; clone_size: .; j_call: TRBJ2-2; d_call: TRBD1; cdr3_aa: CAWSVNRGGGELFF; cdr3_nt: TGTGCCTGGAGTGTGAACAGGGGCGGCGGGGAGCTGTTTTTT
v_call: TRBV9; clone_size: once; j_call: TRBJ2-5; d_call: .; cdr3_aa: CASSFFAGETQYF; cdr3_nt: TGTGCCAGCAGCTTTTTTGCCGGAGAGACCCAGTACTTC
v_call: TRBV14; clone_size: .; j_call: TRBJ1-2; d_call: TRBD1; cdr3_aa: CARRTGALANYGYTF; cdr3_nt: TGTGCCAGAAGGACAGGGGCCCTTGCTAACTATGGCTACACCTTC
v_call: TRBV5-1; clone_size: .; j_call: TRBJ2-7; d_call: TRBD1; cdr3_aa: CASSTHGTAIYEQYF; cdr3_nt: TGCGCCAGCAGCACCCACGGGACAGCTATCTACGAGCAGTACTTC
v_call: TRBV6-5; clone_size: .; j_call: TRBJ1-4; d_call: .; cdr3_aa: CASSGATVGEKLFF; cdr3_nt: TGTGCCAGCAGCGGAGCGACAGTGGGAGAAAAACTGTTTTTT
v_call: TRBV27; clone_size: .; j_call: TRBJ2-6; d_call: TRBD1; cdr3_aa: CASSSNPDRRQISGANVLTF; cdr3_nt: TGTGCCAGCAGTTCTAACCCGGACAGGCGCCAAATCTCTGGGGCCAACGTCCTGACTTTC
v_call: TRBV7-8; clone_size: .; j_call: TRBJ2-7; d_call: TRBD1; cdr3_aa: CASSTGQIAHEQYF; cdr3_nt: TGTGCCAGCAGCACGGGACAGATTGCGCACGAGCAGTACTTC
v_call: TRBV6-6; clone_size: .; j_call: TRBJ1-1; d_call: .; cdr3_aa: CASSYGHGLNTEAFF; cdr3_nt: TGTGCCAGCAGTTACGGGCATGGGCTGAACACTGAAGCTTTCTTT
v_call: TRBV27; clone_size: .; j_call: TRBJ2-2; d_call: TRBD1; cdr3_aa: CASSPKPWTGGISRNTGELFF; cdr3_nt: TGTGCCAGCAGTCCAAAACCCTGGACAGGGGGCATTTCCCGAAACACCGGGGAGCTGTTTTTT
v_call: TRBV5-6; clone_size: once; j_call: TRBJ1-5; d_call: TRBD1; cdr3_aa: CASSLRDRPNQPQHF; cdr3_nt: TGTGCCAGCAGCTTGAGGGACAGGCCAAATCAGCCCCAGCATTTT
v_call: TRBV4-1; clone_size: .; j_call: TRBJ1-2; d_call: TRBD1; cdr3_aa: CASRLPGQGSYGYTF; cdr3_nt: TGCGCCAGCAGGCTACCGGGACAGGGATCTTATGGCTACACCTTC
v_call: TRBV10-3; clone_size: once; j_call: TRBJ1-5; d_call: TRBD1; cdr3_aa: CAIRSGQDSNQPQHF; cdr3_nt: TGTGCCATCAGATCCGGACAGGATAGCAATCAGCCCCAGCATTTT
v_call: TRBV6-5; clone_size: .; j_call: TRBJ2-1; d_call: TRBD1; cdr3_aa: CASSYGQGFSYNEQFF; cdr3_nt: TGTGCCAGCAGTTACGGACAGGGGTTCTCCTACAATGAGCAGTTCTTC
v_call: TRBV2; clone_size: few; j_call: TRBJ1-5; d_call: .; cdr3_aa: CASRAGSNQPQHF; cdr3_nt: TGTGCCAGCAGAGCAGGGAGCAATCAGCCCCAGCATTTT
v_call: TRBV15; clone_size: .; j_call: TRBJ1-4; d_call: .; cdr3_aa: CATSRVQYGAGKLFF; cdr3_nt: TGTGCCACCAGCAGAGTCCAGTATGGGGCCGGAAAACTGTTTTTT
v_call: TRBV19; clone_size: .; j_call: TRBJ1-5; d_call: .; cdr3_aa: CASMEGRFQPQHF; cdr3_nt: TGTGCCAGTATGGAGGGGCGTTTCCAGCCCCAGCATTTT
v_call: TRBV30; clone_size: once; j_call: TRBJ1-2; d_call: .; cdr3_aa: CAWSPSWSLGGPYGYTF; cdr3_nt: TGTGCCTGGAGTCCCAGCTGGAGCCTCGGGGGTCCCTATGGCTACACCTTC